This TCR beta chain is drawn from a study of blood T cell repertoires in COVID-19. Background on the study: The samples span acute and convalescent COVID-19 from the United States, Italy and Spain. PBMCs, B-cell-depleted T cells, or T cells were the source of the cDNA or gDNA that made up the material.

Each participant's cohort was designated according to participant-reported clinical history. The table came from immunoSEQ multiplex PCR; TCRdb's copy has only in-frame clones and leaves some out. The sample carries about 150,000 clones, around 81% recorded once. The CDR3 contains 15 residues. The ends were cut back, 4 bases at V and 4 bases at J, with 17 bases in the middle. Germline CDR1 SEHNR, CDR2 FQNEAQ (reference sequence). This chain uses TRBV7-9 with TRBJ2-7; possible D gene TRBD2, 6 bases. What was sequenced was PBMCs or T cells enriched from blood (not recorded which). This TCR was recovered from a woman between 40 and 55 years old who had recovered from COVID-19. This CDR3 is CASSSGSGAGYEQYF. The CDR3 DNA reads as TGTGCCAGCAGCTCGGGGTCCGGAGCGGGTTACGAGCAGTACTTC.